One and the same sample provided the 29 T cell receptor beta chains below, sequenced in a study of CXCR3-negative and CXCR3-positive naive CD8 T cells. Libraries of TRB cDNA were made by 5' RACE and carried UMIs. After re-calling the 5' RACE reads, TCRdb lists one entry per CDR3 protein, DNA absent. This repertoire includes approximately 49,000 distinct CDR3 sequences. What was sequenced was memory CD8+ T cells from blood. These receptors were taken from a human donor in good health. Some clones in this sample may be carry-over from other donors' samples.

This sequence joins TRBV5-4 and TRBJ1-1; TCRdb gives TRBD1 as the D gene, but with no DNA this cannot be confirmed. Germline V gene lookup returns CDR1 SGHNT and CDR2 YYREEE (reference sequence). There are 16 residues in the CDR3. CDR3 sequence: CASSPLGAFANTEAFF.

The rearrangement links TRBV5-1 to TRBJ2-7. This CDR3 contains 13 residues. Germline assignment: CDR1 SGHRS and CDR2 YFSETQ. CDR3 residues: CASSFSGPYEQYF.

This rearrangement joins TRBV11-2 to TRBJ2-3; the D gene TCRdb calls, TRBD2, cannot be checked with no DNA. CDR1 SGHAT and CDR2 FQNNGV come from the germline V gene. The CDR3 consists of 18 residues. The CDR3 reads CASSLGFAGGPGTDTQYF.

CDR3 loop: CASSQDRFSLRDGYTF. V usage is TRBV4-3 and J usage is TRBJ1-2. This CDR3 comprises 16 residues. CDR1 LGHNA and CDR2 YSLEER come from the germline V gene.

J is TRBJ2-7 and V is TRBV20-1. Germline CDR1 reads DFQATT; CDR2 reads SNEGSKA (reference sequence). The CDR3 is 13 residues long. CDR3 residues: CSAFDPLNYEQYF.

The rearrangement uses TRBV5-1 and TRBJ2-1; TCRdb reports TRBD2, a call that lacks DNA to check it against. Germline V CDR1 and CDR2: SGHRS, YFSETQ. This CDR3 spans 14 amino acids. The CDR3 loop is CASSPYSSGDEQFF. Based on the CDR3 plus reference TRBV5-1 and TRBJ2-1, the full variable domain is KAGVTQTPRYLIKTRGQQVTLSCSPISGHRSVSWYQQTPGQGLQFLFEYFSETQRNKGNFPGRFSGRQFSNSRSEMNVSTLELGDSALYLCASSPYSSGDEQFFGPGTRLTVL.

This chain uses TRBV13 with TRBJ1-1. The CDR3 is made up of 14 amino acids. CDR1 is PRHDT and CDR2 is FYEKMQ in the germline V gene (reference sequence). CDR3 in amino acids: CASSPRGVNTEAFF. The full variable domain, with the rest looked up from reference TRBV13 and TRBJ1-1, is AAGVIQSPRHLIKEKRETATLKCYPIPRHDTVYWYQQGPGQDPQFLISFYEKMQSDKGSIPDRFSAQQFSDYHSELNMSSLELGDSALYFCASSPRGVNTEAFFGQGTRLTVV.

The V and J genes are TRBV7-2 and TRBJ2-7; TCRdb's D call of TRBD1 is untestable without DNA. CDR3 size: 14 residues. Looked up from germline, CDR1 is SGHTA and CDR2 is FQGNSA. CDR3 amino acids: CASSFVQGDYEQYF.

This rearrangement joins TRBV28 to TRBJ2-7. From germline, CDR1 is MDHEN and CDR2 SYDVKM. This CDR3 comprises 12 residues. The CDR3: CASSAVKEPQYF.

The rearrangement links TRBV15 to TRBJ2-3; TCRdb's D call, TRBD2, is unchecked because there is no DNA. This CDR3 comprises 15 residues. The germline V gene encodes CDR1 LNHNV and CDR2 YYDKDF (reference sequence). The CDR3 loop reads CATMMGSGDTDTQYF.

The V gene is TRBV4-1, the J gene TRBJ1-5; no DNA is available, so the TRBD1 call from TCRdb remains unchecked. Germline lookup yields CDR1 MGHRA and CDR2 YSYEKL. This CDR3 is built from 15 residues. CDR3: CASSQAGNSNQPQHF.

This sequence joins TRBV15 and TRBJ2-7; the D gene TCRdb calls, TRBD1, cannot be checked with no DNA. The CDR3 runs to 14 residues. The germline V gene encodes CDR1 LNHNV and CDR2 YYDKDF (reference sequence). The CDR3 spells CATSRGDTTYEQYF.

The genes are TRBV6-5 and TRBJ2-1; TCRdb reports TRBD2, a call that lacks DNA to check it against. Germline lookup yields CDR1 MNHEY and CDR2 SVGAGI. The length of the CDR3 is 16 residues. The CDR3 loop is CASSTTERERFDEQFF.

The V gene is TRBV23-1, the J gene TRBJ2-3. TRBV23-1 is an open reading frame, and its role is uncertain. The CDR3 totals 14 residues. This CDR3 reads CASRDTGGTDTQYF.

This chain joins TRBV12-3 or TRBV12-4 and TRBJ1-1. This CDR3 contains 14 residues. The CDR3 sequence is CASSLLGVNTEAFF.

The chain links TRBV29-1 to TRBJ2-7; TCRdb's D call, TRBD1, is unchecked because there is no DNA. The CDR3 extends over 13 amino acids. Germline V CDR1 and CDR2: SQVTM, ANQGSEA. CDR3 amino acids: CSVEGDNSYEQYF.

The chain combines TRBV29-1 with TRBJ2-7; TCRdb gives TRBD1 as the D gene, but with no DNA this cannot be confirmed. The CDR3 is 15 amino acids. Germline loops: CDR1 SQVTM, CDR2 ANQGSEA. The CDR3 loop is CSVEAPVRGSYEQYF.

The chain employs TRBV19 and TRBJ1-1. CDR1 is LNHDA, CDR2 SQIVND, per germline (reference sequence). The CDR3 has 12 residues. This CDR3 is CASRGLRTEAFF.

The rearrangement uses TRBV9 and TRBJ1-3; without DNA, the TCRdb call of TRBD1 cannot be checked. The CDR3 loop spans 16 amino acids. The germline V gene has CDR1 SGDLS and CDR2 YYNGEE. CDR3 sequence reads: CASSVRRDNSGNTIYF.

The genes are TRBV10-1 and TRBJ1-1. Germline V lookup: CDR1 WNHNN, CDR2 SYGVQD (reference sequence). CDR3 length equals 14 residues. The CDR3 reads CASSEGGMNTEAFF.

The chain joins TRBV24-1 to TRBJ2-2; the TCRdb D gene call, TRBD1, has no DNA to confirm it. The CDR3 covers 16 residues. Looked up from germline, CDR1 is KGHDR and CDR2 is SFDVKD. The CDR3 sequence is CATSDLGTERTGELFF.

This chain connects TRBV28 to TRBJ2-1; TCRdb's assignment of TRBD1 cannot be checked, as there is no DNA. This CDR3 has 16 residues. Per the germline V gene, CDR1 is MDHEN and CDR2 is SYDVKM. CDR3 loop: CASSYPPGGSYNEQFF.

The chain links TRBV7-7 to TRBJ2-7; the D call from TCRdb, TRBD1, cannot be confirmed without DNA. CDR1 and CDR2 (germline): SSHAT, FNYEAQ (reference sequence). The CDR3 runs to 15 residues. The CDR3 is CASSLGTGGPYEQYF. The full variable domain, completed using reference TRBV7-7 and TRBJ2-7, is GAGVSQSPRYKVTKRGQDVTLRCDPISSHATLYWYQQALGQGPEFLTYFNYEAQPDKSGLPSDRFSAERPEGSISTLTIQRTEQRDSAMYRCASSLGTGGPYEQYFGPGTRLTVT.

This chain links TRBV9 with TRBJ1-6; the TRBD1 assignment by TCRdb is unverifiable without DNA. In germline, CDR1 is SGDLS, CDR2 YYNGEE. The CDR3 covers 14 residues. CDR3 residues: CASSVGQGGSPLHF.

V gene TRBV7-2 combines with J gene TRBJ2-7; TCRdb's D gene call, TRBD1, goes unchecked for lack of DNA. The germline V gene encodes CDR1 SGHTA and CDR2 FQGNSA. The CDR3 length is 14 residues. The chain's CDR3 is CASSLGGGEYEQYF.

The chain recombines TRBV4-3 with TRBJ1-2; checking the TCRdb D call of TRBD1 is not possible without DNA. The CDR3 is made up of 16 amino acids. The germline V gene has CDR1 LGHNA and CDR2 YSLEER. The CDR3 sequence is CASSQEYGAGGYGYTF.

This rearrangement joins TRBV10-3 to TRBJ2-7; TCRdb names TRBD2, which stays unverified in the absence of DNA. CDR3 size: 16 residues. CDR1 and CDR2 from the germline V gene are ENHRY and SYGVKD. CDR3 sequence: CAISESQGHHSYEQYF.

The chain combines TRBV7-2 with TRBJ2-7; with no DNA, the TCRdb D assignment of TRBD2 cannot be verified. Per the germline V gene, CDR1 is SGHTA and CDR2 is FQGNSA. The CDR3 covers 14 residues. The CDR3: CASSSGTAAYEQYF.

CDR3 residues: CASSQDRNTGELFF. The chain employs TRBV18 and TRBJ2-2; as DNA is missing, the TRBD1 call by TCRdb cannot be tested. CDR3 length equals 14 residues. Germline CDR1 reads KGHSH; CDR2 reads LQKENI.